The subject of this entry is one TCR beta chain. The target antigen is unknown. A much larger clonotype is one base distant, so this may be a read error. The CDR3 is 14 residues long. The V gene's germline CDR1 is KGHSH and CDR2 LQKENI. The sample comes from a study of T cells in Graves' hyperthyroidism and ophthalmopathy. Study in general: Upon initial diagnosis and before any treatment, peripheral blood was collected.

From RNA transcripts, TCR beta CDR3 regions were amplified. TCR CDR3 regions were first amplified by RT-PCR with HTBI primers. TCRdb recomputed calls from the multiplex PCR reads with MiXCR, one row per CDR3 protein. The sample lists over 500,000 distinct CDR3 sequences; about 14% were seen once. Study-wide points: Researchers found most expanded thyroid clonotypes above 0.001 in blood as well.

Material for sequencing was blood. J is TRBJ1-1 and V is TRBV18, with D maybe TRBD1 (6 bases). The receptor was derived from a woman aged 40 to 50 with Graves' hyperthyroidism. The chain's CDR3 is CASSPKTGVTEASF. The CDR3, as DNA: TGTGCCAGCTCACCCAAGACAGGCGTCACTGAAGCTTCCTTT.